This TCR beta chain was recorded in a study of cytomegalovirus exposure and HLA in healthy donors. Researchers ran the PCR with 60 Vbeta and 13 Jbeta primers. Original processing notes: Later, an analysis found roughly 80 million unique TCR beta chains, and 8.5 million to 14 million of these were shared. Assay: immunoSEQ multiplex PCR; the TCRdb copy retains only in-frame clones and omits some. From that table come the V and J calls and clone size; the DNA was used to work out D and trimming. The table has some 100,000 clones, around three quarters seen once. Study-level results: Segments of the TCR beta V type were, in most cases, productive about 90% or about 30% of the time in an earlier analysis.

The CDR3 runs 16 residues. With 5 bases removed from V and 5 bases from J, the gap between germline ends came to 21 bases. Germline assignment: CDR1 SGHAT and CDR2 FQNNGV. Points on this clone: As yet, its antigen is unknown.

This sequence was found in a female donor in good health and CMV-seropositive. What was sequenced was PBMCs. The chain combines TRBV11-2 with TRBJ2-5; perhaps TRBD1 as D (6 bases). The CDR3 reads CASSPEWDTLWETQYF. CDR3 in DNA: TGTGCCAGCAGCCCAGAGTGGGACACTCTATGGGAGACCCAGTACTTC. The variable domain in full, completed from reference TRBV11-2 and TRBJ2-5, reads EAGVAQSPRYKIIEKRQSVAFWCNPISGHATLYWYQQILGQGPKLLIQFQNNGVVDDSQLPKDRFSAERLKGVDSTLKIQPAKLEDSAVYLCASSPEWDTLWETQYFGPGTRLLVL.